This TCR beta chain was profiled in a study of persistence of HIV-infected CD4 T cells (dated by TCRdb to the early 2020s). At the level of the whole study: Suppressive ART had been received by participants for a median of roughly eight years. The study isolated CMV- and HIV-1 Gag-responding CD4+ T cells from ART-treated individuals to examine antigen-driven clonal expansion of HIV-1-infected cells. Proviral sequencing was used to assess clonality among infected cells, whereas TCRbeta sequencing gauged the clonality of all cells within each sorted population. Apart from two participants who underwent leukapheresis at a single time point, peripheral blood samples of up to 180 mL were collected from participants at multiple time points. For the TCR cluster analysis across participants, 8 or 9 participants were included for CMV and 6 or 7 participants for Gag. Anti-CD3/anti-CD28 stimulation activated a higher proportion of cells, with a lower memory fraction, than antigen stimulation. Summary of the overall study and its limitations: Within the same sorted populations, TCR oligoclonality correlated with proviral oligoclonality. Few individuals were included in the study, and only a limited range of antigens was tested. Antigen-responding cells were enriched for degenerate expanded CDR3beta sequences, which suggests convergent selection of CD4+ responses to CMV and Gag. TCRbeta richness in CMV- and Gag-responding cells was significantly lower than in anti-CD3/anti-CD28-responding cells; CMV-responding cells had higher oligoclonality than CD3/CD28-stimulated and Gag-responding cells. Bulk TCR analyses could not be limited to the rare CMV-responding cells that actually contained HIV-1 proviruses.

The immunoSEQ hsTCRB assay version 4, run in survey mode, was used to sequence TCRbeta repertoires from genomic DNA. For TCRbeta sequencing, genomic DNA was diluted to 9.5 to 10 ng/uL, with up to 1 ug used per sample. On the study's bioinformatics: TCRbeta data analysis was done in ImmunoSeq Analyzer 3.0, and diversity was calculated on productive nucleotide rearrangements. Using the Immunarch R package, lower-bound TCR diversity was estimated with the improved Chao index and clonality was estimated with the Gini coefficient. Different nucleotide rearrangements encoding the same CDR3beta amino acid sequence were counted as distinct clonotypes. TCRbeta sequences significantly enriched in antigen-responding cells relative to anti-CD3/anti-CD28-activated cells were identified by differential abundance analysis. Using predicted peptide-MHC specificity as the basis, GLIPH2 grouped TCRs into clusters, both for each participant individually and for the merged data sets that combined participants. The clones in this table, taken by TCRdb from immuneACCESS, are in-frame only. Not every clone is retained; where verified, under half of the shortfall comes from an unresolved V gene, and the cause of the rest is unknown. V and J calls and clone size are as listed in that table; D and trimming were resolved from the DNA. This sample is represented by 40,000 or so clones; around 90% of them were singletons. The top ten clonotypes cover 0.85% to 1.3% of the sample.

The meaning of the sample's treatment or condition label: suppressive antiretroviral therapy. As a nonspecific positive control representing the CD4+ T cell repertoire, cells were stimulated with anti-CD3/anti-CD28 magnetic beads. CD4+ T cells that responded were sorted based on upregulation of both CD40 ligand and CD69. HIV-1-infected adults in whom suppressive ART had been started during chronic infection were enrolled as participants. For at least 4 years, participants had undetectable plasma HIV-1 RNA, below 50 copies/mL. To be included, participants needed a CD4+ T cell count above 400 cells/uL and a positive CMV serology. Before stimulation, PBMCs were isolated using density centrifugation and depleted of CD8+ T cells. For approximately 18 hours, the CD8-depleted PBMCs were stimulated with anti-CD28/CD49d costimulation, a CD40-blocking antibody, and enfuvirtide to prevent new infections. Sorting was done on either a Beckman Coulter MoFlo Legacy or an XDP sorter, and propidium iodide was used to exclude dead cells. For samples with more than one million cells, genomic DNA was extracted with the QIAamp DNA Mini Kit, and for all other samples the Quick-DNA Microprep Kit was used.

In the germline V gene (reference sequence), CDR1 corresponds to LNHDA and CDR2 to SQIVND. The CDR3 spans 18 residues, from the cysteine through the phenylalanine. The kept DNA is CDR3 alone, 54 bases in frame from the first base. At the junction V is shortened by 0 bases and J by 6 bases; bases outside the gene matches: 9. Regarding this clone: No antigen is known for it. Base qualities are not at hand, and no much larger clone is one base apart.

The sequence was obtained from an adult man with HIV who was CMV-seropositive. Sample: CD4+ T cells sorted from PBMCs after approximately 19-hour stimulation, taken from a patient who received antiretroviral therapy. The intended sense of this specimen's cell subset or site label: CD40L+CD69+ CD4 T cells responding to anti-CD3/anti-CD28 beads, representing the overall repertoire. The rearrangement combines TRBV19 with TRBJ2-1; TRBD2 lines up with 12 middle nucleotides. The encoded CDR3 is CASSIEGRRGLAGNEQFF. The bases read TGTGCCAGTAGTATAGAGGGGAGGAGGGGACTAGCGGGCAATGAGCAGTTCTTC.